This T cell receptor (beta chain) was found in a study of spatial heterogeneity in lung cancer. This sample's time point: sample taken at primary tumor resection. This clonotype was observed many times. Via MiXCR, TCRdb re-called the 5' RACE reads, giving one row per CDR3 protein. The sample has around 48,000 distinct CDR3 sequences, roughly 5% seen once. CDR3 length equals 14 residues. The V gene lost 4 bases and the J gene lost 3 bases, with 13 bases spanning the gap. The germline V gene has CDR1 SGDLS and CDR2 YYNGEE. The source of this sequence is a male donor with early-stage non-small cell lung cancer. V is TRBV9 and J is TRBJ1-2, with D possibly matching TRBD1 (6 bases). Source: PBMCs, taken at surgery. CDR3 nucleotides: TGTGCCAGCAGCCCCTCAACAGGGTACTATGGCTACACCTTC. Translating it yields CASSPSTGYYGYTF.